The entry that follows covers one T cell receptor (beta chain) sequence. This CDR3 contains 9 residues. Trimming cost V 6 bases and J 13 bases, with 9 bases left between them. CDR1 SNHLY and CDR2 FYNNEI come from the germline V gene. The data belong to a study of T cells in Graves' hyperthyroidism and ophthalmopathy. Authors of the study amplified TCR beta CDR3 regions from RNA transcripts. Initially, a first-round RT-PCR of the TCR CDR3 employed the HTBI primer set. TCRdb passed the multiplex PCR reads through MiXCR, listing each CDR3 protein once. The sample lists about 640,000 distinct CDR3 sequences; around 15% were seen once.

The V call is TRBV2, the J call TRBJ1-2; D is unclear. This TCR derives from a woman in her forties or fifties with Graves' ophthalmopathy. Sequencing was done on a sample of blood. This chain's CDR3 is CASRNPLTF. In DNA form, the CDR3 reads TGTGCCAGCAGGAATCCTCTCACCTTC.